Sequencing of this T cell receptor beta chain was carried out in a study of T cells in Graves' hyperthyroidism and ophthalmopathy. This clonotype was detected many times. V was pared by 6 bases and J by 2 bases, with 16 bases of the junction left unmatched. The CDR3 sequence is 18 residues long. The germline V gene encodes CDR1 MDHEN and CDR2 SYDVKM. Amplified regions were TCR beta CDR3 sequences from RNA transcripts. The TCR CDR3 was amplified in a first-round RT-PCR using the HTBI primer set. Using its own MiXCR run on the multiplex PCR reads, TCRdb lists one record per CDR3 protein. The data hold a few hundred thousand distinct CDR3 sequences, with 15% to 18% observed a single time.

Source material: blood. The receptor's source is a woman aged 25 to 39 with Graves' hyperthyroidism. The rearrangement uses TRBV28 and TRBJ2-5, with 9 bases that match TRBD2. CDR3 sequence: CASSQRTSVKNPQETQYF. In DNA, the CDR3 is TGTGCCAGCAGCCAGAGGACTAGCGTAAAAAACCCGCAAGAGACCCAGTACTTC.